This is a list of T cell receptor beta chains from one sample in a study of CD8 T cells in Susac syndrome. In TCRdb, the immunoSEQ multiplex PCR reads were re-called with MiXCR into one record per CDR3 protein. In the table there are about 240,000 distinct CDR3 sequences, around 96% of which are singletons. The sample was CD4+ T cells from PBMCs. These receptors all come from a human donor with Susac syndrome. The CDR3 runs from the conserved cysteine through the conserved F or W. D genes are given only for firm matches. Some rows have no size entry. The others give once, few or many, or a class for an expanded clone.

.	TRBJ1-2	TRBV18	.	CASSPTSGTARYGYTF	TGTGCCAGCTCACCAACCTCCGGGACCGCACGATATGGCTACACCTTC
.	TRBJ1-4	TRBV20-1	.	CSASRVANEKLFF	TGCAGTGCTTCCCGGGTGGCAAATGAAAAACTGTTTTTT
.	TRBJ1-2	TRBV29-1	.	CSVGEFRDLYGYTF	TGCAGCGTCGGGGAATTCCGGGACCTCTATGGCTACACCTTC
.	TRBJ2-6	TRBV25-1	.	CASSDTGTISSGANVLTF	TGTGCCAGCAGTGACACCGGGACGATTTCCTCTGGGGCCAACGTCCTGACTTTC
.	TRBJ2-1	TRBV20-1	TRBD2	CSAFPGLAGPSSYNEQFF	TGCAGTGCTTTCCCGGGACTAGCGGGCCCAAGCTCCTACAATGAGCAGTTCTTC
.	TRBJ2-7	TRBV28	.	CASGPAMGEQYF	TGTGCCAGCGGGCCAGCAATGGGCGAGCAGTACTTC
.	TRBJ2-5	TRBV20-1	.	CSARFGSLGTQYF	TGCAGTGCTAGGTTTGGGAGTCTAGGGACCCAGTACTTC
.	TRBJ2-7	TRBV12-3/TRBV12-4	TRBD2	CASSLVPSGRPYEQYF	TGTGCCAGCAGTTTAGTCCCGAGCGGGAGGCCCTACGAGCAGTACTTC
.	TRBJ1-1	TRBV7-9	TRBD1	CASSLGTAEAFF	TGTGCCAGCAGCCTCGGGACAGCTGAAGCTTTCTTT
.	TRBJ2-2	TRBV11-2	.	CASSFNVAANTGELFF	TGTGCCAGCAGCTTTAACGTAGCGGCTAACACCGGGGAGCTGTTTTTT
.	TRBJ1-2	TRBV10-3	.	CAVGTVYGYTF	TGTGCCGTCGGCACTGTCTATGGCTACACCTTC
.	TRBJ2-5	TRBV7-7	.	CASSSRAAQQETQYF	TGTGCTAGCAGCTCTCGGGCGGCTCAACAAGAGACCCAGTACTTC
.	TRBJ2-1	TRBV20-1	TRBD2	CSASPTSGSYNEQFF	TGCAGTGCTAGCCCTACTAGCGGGAGTTATAATGAGCAGTTCTTC
.	TRBJ1-2	TRBV4-1	TRBD1	CASSQEGQGGFYGYTF	TGCGCCAGCAGCCAGGAGGGACAGGGGGGATTCTATGGCTACACCTTC
.	TRBJ2-6	TRBV7-3	.	CASSLSAGIHSGANVLTF	TGTGCCAGCAGCTTAAGTGCAGGGATACACTCTGGGGCCAACGTCCTGACTTTC
.	TRBJ2-5	TRBV12-3/TRBV12-4	TRBD1	CASSSGDRGETQYF	TGTGCCAGCAGTTCGGGGGACAGGGGTGAGACCCAGTACTTC
.	TRBJ1-1	TRBV9	.	CASSVGTVSGNTEAFF	TGTGCCAGCAGCGTAGGTACAGTATCAGGGAACACTGAAGCTTTCTTT
.	TRBJ2-2	TRBV29-1	TRBD2	CSVAPMPGLANTGELFF	TGCAGCGTGGCACCCATGCCGGGACTAGCGAACACCGGGGAGCTGTTTTTT
.	TRBJ2-3	TRBV28	.	CASTLRDTQYF	TGTGCCAGCACGTTGAGAGATACGCAGTATTTT
.	TRBJ1-2	TRBV9	.	CASSVGERGAGYTF	TGTGCCAGCAGCGTAGGAGAAAGGGGAGCTGGCTACACCTTC
once	TRBJ2-1	TRBV2	.	CASSITPEQFF	TGTGCCAGCAGCATAACCCCTGAGCAGTTCTTC
.	TRBJ2-1	TRBV14	.	CASSQVVGGPTYDEQFF	TGTGCCAGCAGCCAAGTAGTCGGCGGACCGACGTATGATGAGCAGTTCTTC